This TCR beta chain is from a study of T-cell reconstitution after alpha-beta-depleted transplantation in children. Preparing the TCRbeta library involved the use of unique molecular identifiers. TCRdb redid the calling of the PCR reads with MiXCR, one entry per CDR3 protein. Seen here are under 400,000 distinct CDR3 sequences, around 20% observed once, and the top ten hold approximately 10%. Study findings and constraints: Once a year had passed after transplant, T-cell counts and diversity came mostly from newly produced T cells. Expanded graft clones numbering several hundred reportedly gave rise to alpha-beta T cells about two months after transplant.

This CDR3 is built from 16 residues. V lost 6 bases to trimming and J lost 4 bases; unmatched junction nucleotides: 12. Germline V lookup: CDR1 SEHNR, CDR2 FQNEAQ (reference sequence). In the case of this clonotype: No antigen is known for it.

Sample: PBMCs, mostly from graft donor cells, taken 180 days after TCRalphabeta/CD19-depleted stem cell transplant. This TCR was sampled from a male patient younger than 18 who had a stem cell transplant for acute lymphoblastic leukemia, so the T cells may come from the graft donor. The J gene is TRBJ2-5, the V gene TRBV7-9; 9 bases fit TRBD1. This CDR3 reads CASSPGGETGGETQYF. In nucleotides, the CDR3 is TGTGCCAGCAGTCCTGGCGGCGAGACAGGGGGAGAGACCCAGTACTTC. The whole variable domain, filled in from reference TRBV7-9 and TRBJ2-5, reads DTGVSQNPRHKITKRGQNVTFRCDPISEHNRLYWYRQTLGQGPEFLTYFQNEAQLEKSRLLSDRFSAERPKGSFSTLEIQRTEQGDSAMYLCASSPGGETGGETQYFGPGTRLLVL.